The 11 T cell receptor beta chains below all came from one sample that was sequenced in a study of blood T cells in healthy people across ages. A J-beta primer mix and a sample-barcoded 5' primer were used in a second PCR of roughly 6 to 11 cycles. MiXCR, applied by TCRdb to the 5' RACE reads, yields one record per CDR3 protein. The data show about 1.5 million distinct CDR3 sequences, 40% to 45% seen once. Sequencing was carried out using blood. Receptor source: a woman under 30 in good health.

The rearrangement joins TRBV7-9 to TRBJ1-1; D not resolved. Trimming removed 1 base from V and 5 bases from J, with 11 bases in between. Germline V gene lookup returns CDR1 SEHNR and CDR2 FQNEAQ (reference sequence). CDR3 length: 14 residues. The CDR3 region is CASSLELGYTEAFF. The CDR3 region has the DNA TGTGCCAGCAGCTTAGAGTTGGGGTATACTGAAGCTTTCTTT.

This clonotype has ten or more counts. The CDR3 nucleotides are TGCGCCAGCAGCCAACCCCGGACCGCTGTGGTCTACGAGCAGTACTTC. Its translation: CASSQPRTAVVYEQYF. The chain carries TRBV4-3 and TRBJ2-7, with D unclear. Trimming left V 2 bases short and J 3 bases short, with 17 bases between. Looked up from germline, CDR1 is LGHNA and CDR2 is YSLEER. CDR3 length: 16 amino acids.

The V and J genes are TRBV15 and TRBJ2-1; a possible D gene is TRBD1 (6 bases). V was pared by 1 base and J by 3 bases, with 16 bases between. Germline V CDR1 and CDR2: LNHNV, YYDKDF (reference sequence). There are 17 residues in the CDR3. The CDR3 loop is CATSRVAGAWGYNEQFF. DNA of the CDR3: TGTGCCACCAGCAGAGTAGCAGGGGCCTGGGGCTACAATGAGCAGTTCTTC.

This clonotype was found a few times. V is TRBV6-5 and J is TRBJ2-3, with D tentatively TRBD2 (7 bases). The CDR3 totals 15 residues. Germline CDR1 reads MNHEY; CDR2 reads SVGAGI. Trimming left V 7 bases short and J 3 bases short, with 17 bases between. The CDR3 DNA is TGTGCCAGCACCTCTAGGGGGGGGATGACAGATACGCAGTATTTT. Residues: CASTSRGGMTDTQYF.

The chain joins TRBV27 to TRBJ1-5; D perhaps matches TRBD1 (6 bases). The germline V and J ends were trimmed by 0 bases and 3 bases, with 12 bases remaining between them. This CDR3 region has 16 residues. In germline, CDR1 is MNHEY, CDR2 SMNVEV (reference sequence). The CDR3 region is CASSLSGGQNNQPQHF. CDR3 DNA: TGTGCCAGCAGTTTATCCGGGGGGCAGAACAATCAGCCCCAGCATTTT.

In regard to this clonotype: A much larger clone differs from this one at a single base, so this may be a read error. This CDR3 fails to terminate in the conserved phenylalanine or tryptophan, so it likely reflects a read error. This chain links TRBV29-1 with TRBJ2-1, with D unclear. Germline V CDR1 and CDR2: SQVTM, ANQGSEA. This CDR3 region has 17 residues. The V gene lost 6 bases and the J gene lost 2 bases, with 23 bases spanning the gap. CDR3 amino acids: CSVRSLLGKPTYNEQFY. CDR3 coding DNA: TGCAGCGTCCGAAGTCTCCTGGGAAAGCCAACCTACAATGAGCAGTTCTAC.

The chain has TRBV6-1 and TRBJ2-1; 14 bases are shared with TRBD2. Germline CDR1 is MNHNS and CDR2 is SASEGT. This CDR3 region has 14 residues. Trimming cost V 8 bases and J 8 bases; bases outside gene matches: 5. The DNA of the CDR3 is TGTGCCAGCGGACTAGCGGGGGGAATGTATGAGCAGTTCTTC. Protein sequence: CASGLAGGMYEQFF.

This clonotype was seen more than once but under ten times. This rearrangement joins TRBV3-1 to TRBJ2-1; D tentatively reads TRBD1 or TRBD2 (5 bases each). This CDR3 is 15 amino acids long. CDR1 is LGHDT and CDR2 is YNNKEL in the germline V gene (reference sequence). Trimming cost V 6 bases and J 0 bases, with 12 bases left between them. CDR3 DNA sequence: TGTGCCAGCAGTGGGACCCCAAGCTCCTACAATGAGCAGTTCTTC. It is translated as CASSGTPSSYNEQFF.

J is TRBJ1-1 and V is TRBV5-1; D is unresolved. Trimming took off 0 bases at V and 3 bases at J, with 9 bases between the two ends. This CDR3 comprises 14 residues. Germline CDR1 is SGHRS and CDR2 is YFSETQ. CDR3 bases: TGCGCCAGCAGCTTGGTGGTTGTGGACACTGAAGCTTTCTTT. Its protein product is CASSLVVVDTEAFF.

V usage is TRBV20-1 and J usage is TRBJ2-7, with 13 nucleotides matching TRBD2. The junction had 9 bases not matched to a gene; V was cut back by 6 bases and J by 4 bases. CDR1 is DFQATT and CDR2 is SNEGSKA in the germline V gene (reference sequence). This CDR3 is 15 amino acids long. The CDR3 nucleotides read TGCAGTGCATCCAGGACTAGCGGGGGAGGATACGAGCAGTACTTC. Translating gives CSASRTSGGGYEQYF.

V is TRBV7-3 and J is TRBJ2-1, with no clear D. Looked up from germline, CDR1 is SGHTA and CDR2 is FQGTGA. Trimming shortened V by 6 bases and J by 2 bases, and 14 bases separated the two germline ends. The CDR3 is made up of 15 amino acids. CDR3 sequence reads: CASSKSEFPYNEQFF. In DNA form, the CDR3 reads TGTGCCAGCAGTAAATCGGAATTCCCCTACAATGAGCAGTTCTTC. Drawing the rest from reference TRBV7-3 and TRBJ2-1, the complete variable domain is GAGVSQTPSNKVTEKGKYVELRCDPISGHTALYWYRQSLGQGPEFLIYFQGTGAADDSGLPNDRFFAVRPEGSVSTLKIQRTERGDSAVYLCASSKSEFPYNEQFFGPGTRLTVL.